The clone carrying this T cell receptor beta chain was observed many times. This entry is derived from a study of cytomegalovirus exposure and HLA in healthy donors. The PCR was carried out with 60 Vbeta primers and 13 Jbeta primers. Generated by immunoSEQ multiplex PCR, the TCRdb table keeps only in-frame clones and is missing some. Of 160,000 or so clones in the sample, roughly 81% were seen once. The CDR3 loop spans 12 amino acids. Germline values: CDR1 SGHAT, CDR2 FQNNGV. The trim removed 5 bases at V and 7 bases at J, leaving 4 bases unmatched. The source material was PBMCs. The chain uses TRBV11-2 and TRBJ1-2; 7 positions agree with TRBD1. The clonotype was recovered from a woman aged 18-30 years in good health and CMV-seropositive. CDR3 in DNA: TGTGCCAGCAGCATCAACAGGGGTGGCTACACCTTC. It yields the protein CASSINRGGYTF.